This TCR beta chain is from a study of blood T cells in healthy people across ages. Overall study results and limits: Older individuals had lower TCR beta diversity per million T cells (the decline was roughly linear). Naive and antigen-experienced cells could not be conclusively compared, given unsorted PBMCs. Naive T cell percentage strongly correlated with TCR beta diversity.

Primed by a sample-barcoded 5' primer and a J-beta primer mix, a second PCR proceeded for 7 to 11 cycles. TCRdb re-called the 5' RACE reads with MiXCR, one entry per CDR3 protein. Among roughly 800,000 distinct CDR3 sequences, about 26% were seen once, and the ten largest hold around 3%. A note on this clonotype: What it binds is not known.

The germline gives CDR1 LNHDA, CDR2 SQIVND (reference sequence). The CDR3 is 15 residues long. Peripheral blood, about 9.4 milliliters per donor, was collected. These records were also assigned to another study, of T cells of mothers and their children.

The origin of this receptor is a boy aged 5-17 years in good health. Input material: blood. The V and J genes are TRBV19 and TRBJ2-5, with 8 bases matching TRBD1. Gene TRBJ2-7 matches the end of the DNA better, so the J call may be wrong. This CDR3 reads CASSIVGTGAYEQYF. Written as DNA, the CDR3 is TGTGCCAGTAGTATAGTTGGGACAGGAGCCTACGAGCAGTACTTC.